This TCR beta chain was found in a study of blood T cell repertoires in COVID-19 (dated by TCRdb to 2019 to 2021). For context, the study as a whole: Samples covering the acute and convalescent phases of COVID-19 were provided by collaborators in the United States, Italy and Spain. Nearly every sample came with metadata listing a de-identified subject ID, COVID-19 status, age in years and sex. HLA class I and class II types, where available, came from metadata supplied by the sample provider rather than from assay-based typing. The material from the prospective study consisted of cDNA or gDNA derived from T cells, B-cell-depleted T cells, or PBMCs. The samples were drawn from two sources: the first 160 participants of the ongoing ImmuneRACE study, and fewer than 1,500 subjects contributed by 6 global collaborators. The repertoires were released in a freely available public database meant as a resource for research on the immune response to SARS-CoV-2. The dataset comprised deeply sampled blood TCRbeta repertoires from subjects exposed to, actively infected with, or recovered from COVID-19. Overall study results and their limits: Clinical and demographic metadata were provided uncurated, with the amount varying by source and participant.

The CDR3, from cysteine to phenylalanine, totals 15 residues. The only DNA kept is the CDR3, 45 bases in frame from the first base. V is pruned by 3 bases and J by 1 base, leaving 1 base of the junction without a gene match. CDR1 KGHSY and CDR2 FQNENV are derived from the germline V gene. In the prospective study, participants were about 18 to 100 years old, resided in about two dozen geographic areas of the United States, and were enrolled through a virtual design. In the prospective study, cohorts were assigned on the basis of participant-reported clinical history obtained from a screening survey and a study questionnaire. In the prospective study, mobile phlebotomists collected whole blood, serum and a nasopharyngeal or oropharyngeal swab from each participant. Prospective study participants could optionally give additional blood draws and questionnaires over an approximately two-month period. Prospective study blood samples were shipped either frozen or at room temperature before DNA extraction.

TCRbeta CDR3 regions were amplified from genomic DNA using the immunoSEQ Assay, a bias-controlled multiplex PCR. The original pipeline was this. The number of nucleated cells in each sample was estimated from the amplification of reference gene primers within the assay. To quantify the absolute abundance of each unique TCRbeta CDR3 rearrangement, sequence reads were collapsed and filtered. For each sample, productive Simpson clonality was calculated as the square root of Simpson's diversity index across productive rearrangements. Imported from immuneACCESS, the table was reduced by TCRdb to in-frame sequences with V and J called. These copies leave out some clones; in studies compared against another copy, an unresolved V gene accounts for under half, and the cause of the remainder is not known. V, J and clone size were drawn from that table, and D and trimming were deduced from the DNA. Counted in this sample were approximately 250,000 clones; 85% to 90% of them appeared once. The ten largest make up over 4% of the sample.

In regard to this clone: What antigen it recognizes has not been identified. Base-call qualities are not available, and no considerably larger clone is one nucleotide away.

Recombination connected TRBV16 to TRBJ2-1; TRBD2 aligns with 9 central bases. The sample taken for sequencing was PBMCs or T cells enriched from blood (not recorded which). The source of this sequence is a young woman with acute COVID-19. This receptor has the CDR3 CASSHSGSSYNEQFF. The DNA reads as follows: TGTGCCAGCAGCCATAGCGGGAGTTCCTACAATGAGCAGTTCTTC.